These 15 T cell receptor beta chains were all obtained from the same sample, sequenced in a study of blood T cell repertoires in COVID-19. Assay used: immunoSEQ multiplex PCR; TCRdb lists only in-frame clones, some missing. The sample includes 200,000 to 250,000 clones, around 90% of them seen just once. Sequenced input: PBMCs or T cells enriched from blood (not recorded which). These receptors all come from a man younger than 45 who had recovered from COVID-19.

The sample holds one count of this clone. The V and J genes are TRBV15 and TRBJ2-1, with 7 bases aligning to TRBD2. The junction had 27 bases not matched to a gene; V was cut back by 4 bases and J by 0 bases. Germline CDR1 LNHNV, CDR2 YYDKDF (reference sequence). CDR3 size: 23 residues. The CDR3 loop is CATSILFKLGSGEQPGSYNEQFF. The CDR3 nucleotides are TGTGCCACCAGCATCCTATTTAAACTGGGCAGCGGGGAACAGCCCGGCTCCTACAATGAGCAGTTCTTC.

The chain joins TRBV6-6 to TRBJ2-1; a weak D match, TRBD2 (5 bases). V gave up 6 bases and J gave up 9 bases, with 18 bases separating them. The germline CDR1 and CDR2 sequences are MNHNY and SVGAGI (reference sequence). The CDR3 spans 14 residues. The CDR3 bases are TGTGCCAGCAGCTTGGAACGGACTGACACTGAGCAGTTCTTC. Translating gives CASSLERTDTEQFF.

J is TRBJ2-5 and V is TRBV4-3; D gene unclear. The V gene's germline CDR1 is LGHNA and CDR2 YSLEER. The CDR3 contains 15 residues. V lost 1 base to trimming and J lost 5 bases, with 14 bases between them. DNA for the CDR3: TGCGCCAGCAGCCAAGTTGGATCCCTCAGGGAGACCCAGTACTTC. It specifies CASSQVGSLRETQYF.

The chain employs TRBV5-5 and TRBJ1-2, with D unclear. Germline CDR1 reads SGHKS; CDR2 reads YYEKEE (reference sequence). This CDR3 spans 13 amino acids. Trimming cost V 4 bases and J 4 bases, with 11 bases left between them. CDR3 nucleotide sequence: TGTGCCAGCAGCCCCGAGGCCGCCTATGGCTACACCTTC. As protein: CASSPEAAYGYTF.

The V call is TRBV4-1, the J call TRBJ1-6, with 9 bases identical to TRBD1. This CDR3 has 15 amino acids. J lost 7 bases, V lost 0 bases, and 1 base had no gene match. The germline V gene has CDR1 MGHRA and CDR2 YSYEKL. The CDR3 region has the DNA TGCGCCAGCAGCCAAGAAGGACAGGGGAATTCACCCCTCCACTTT. The encoded protein is CASSQEGQGNSPLHF.

This clone was seen a single time. This sequence joins TRBV9 and TRBJ2-1, with D possibly being TRBD2 (6 bases). The CDR3 covers 14 residues. V was cut by 2 bases and J by 6 bases, with 12 bases left in between. The germline gives CDR1 SGDLS, CDR2 YYNGEE. CDR3 residues: CASSVTGGFNEQFF. CDR3 DNA: TGTGCCAGCAGCGTCACCGGGGGTTTCAATGAGCAGTTCTTC.

The chain couples TRBV5-4 to TRBJ1-2, with D possibly matching TRBD1 (6 bases). Germline V gene lookup returns CDR1 SGHNT and CDR2 YYREEE (reference sequence). With 4 bases removed from V and 8 bases from J, the gap between germline ends came to 21 bases. The CDR3 runs to 15 residues. The CDR3 sequence is CASSQTGQGLRGYTF. In DNA, the CDR3 is TGTGCCAGCAGCCAAACCGGCCAGGGGCTCCGGGGCTACACCTTC. Based on the CDR3 plus reference TRBV5-4 and TRBJ1-2, the full variable domain is ETGVTQSPTHLIKTRGQQVTLRCSSQSGHNTVSWYQQALGQGPQFIFQYYREEENGRGNFPPRFSGLQFPNYSSELNVNALELDDSALYLCASSQTGQGLRGYTFGSGTRLTVV.

V gene TRBV7-9 combines with J gene TRBJ2-3, with a weak D call TRBD2 (5 bases). V shed 1 base and J shed 5 bases, with 13 bases lying between them. The germline V gene encodes CDR1 SEHNR and CDR2 FQNEAQ (reference sequence). CDR3 length: 15 residues. CDR3 in DNA: TGTGCCAGCAGCTTAGGATTAGGAGCGGAAGATACGCAGTATTTT. It translates to CASSLGLGAEDTQYF.

The gene calls are TRBV27 and TRBJ1-2; weak D call: TRBD1 (5 bases). Trimming stripped 4 bases from V and 4 bases from J, with 16 bases between. CDR1 is MNHEY, CDR2 SMNVEV, per germline (reference sequence). The CDR3 extends over 15 amino acids. The CDR3 region has the DNA TGTGCCAGCAGTTCCCCGGACACCGGTCTCTATGGCTACACCTTC. Amino acid sequence: CASSSPDTGLYGYTF.

This sequence joins TRBV5-1 and TRBJ1-2, with D possibly being TRBD1 (5 bases). CDR3 length: 14 amino acids. Trimming pared 3 bases from V and 2 bases from J, leaving 11 bases between. Germline V gives CDR1 SGHRS, CDR2 YFSETQ. CDR3 nucleotide sequence: TGCGCCAGCAGCTCGAGCGCAGGGAACTATGGCTACACCTTC. This encodes CASSSSAGNYGYTF.

Ten or more counts support this clone. The genes are TRBV29-1 and TRBJ2-1; 7 bases agree with TRBD2. Per germline, CDR1 SQVTM and CDR2 ANQGSEA. V was pared by 3 bases and J by 7 bases, with 6 bases of the junction left unmatched. This CDR3 contains 13 residues. The CDR3 DNA follows: TGCAGCGTTGAGGCGGGAGTGTCGAATGAGCAGTTCTTC. It is translated as CSVEAGVSNEQFF.

The CDR3 here is CASSQRAGGGWGEQYF. DNA of the CDR3: TGTGCCAGCAGCCAACGCGCGGGAGGCGGTTGGGGCGAGCAGTACTTC. This chain joins TRBV3-1 (or the pseudogene TRBV3-2) and TRBJ2-7, with 8 bases identical to TRBD2. Germline assignment: CDR1 LGHDT and CDR2 YNNKEL (reference sequence). With 2 bases clipped from V and 6 bases from J, the junction kept 12 bases outside the gene matches. The CDR3 runs 16 residues.

The V gene is TRBV3-1 (or the pseudogene TRBV3-2), the J gene TRBJ2-7; a weak D match, TRBD2 (5 bases). This CDR3 is built from 14 residues. Trimming left V 1 base short and J 6 bases short, with 13 bases between. Germline V gives CDR1 LGHDT, CDR2 YNNKEL (reference sequence). In DNA form, the CDR3 reads TGTGCCAGCAGCCAAGTTTACGGGAACGGCGAGCAGTACTTC. Residues: CASSQVYGNGEQYF.

This clone was detected only a few times. This chain connects TRBV24-1 to TRBJ2-5; TRBD1 matches 7 bases. The V gene end was trimmed by 3 bases and the J gene end by 1 base; junction bases not matched to a gene: 4. The CDR3 consists of 15 residues. Germline CDR1 is KGHDR and CDR2 is SFDVKD. This chain's CDR3 is CATSDKQGSQETQYF. The DNA for the CDR3 is TGTGCCACCAGTGATAAACAGGGGTCCCAAGAGACCCAGTACTTC.

This clone was picked up one time. Other DNA sequences in the sample encode the same CDR3. The chain combines TRBV5-6 with TRBJ1-2; D ambiguous. Trimming removed 0 bases at V and 8 bases at J, with 5 bases between. Germline V gene lookup returns CDR1 SGHDT and CDR2 YYEEEE. This CDR3 region has 11 residues. The CDR3 reads CASSLAGGYTF. In DNA, the CDR3 is TGTGCCAGCAGCTTGGCCGGGGGCTACACCTTC.